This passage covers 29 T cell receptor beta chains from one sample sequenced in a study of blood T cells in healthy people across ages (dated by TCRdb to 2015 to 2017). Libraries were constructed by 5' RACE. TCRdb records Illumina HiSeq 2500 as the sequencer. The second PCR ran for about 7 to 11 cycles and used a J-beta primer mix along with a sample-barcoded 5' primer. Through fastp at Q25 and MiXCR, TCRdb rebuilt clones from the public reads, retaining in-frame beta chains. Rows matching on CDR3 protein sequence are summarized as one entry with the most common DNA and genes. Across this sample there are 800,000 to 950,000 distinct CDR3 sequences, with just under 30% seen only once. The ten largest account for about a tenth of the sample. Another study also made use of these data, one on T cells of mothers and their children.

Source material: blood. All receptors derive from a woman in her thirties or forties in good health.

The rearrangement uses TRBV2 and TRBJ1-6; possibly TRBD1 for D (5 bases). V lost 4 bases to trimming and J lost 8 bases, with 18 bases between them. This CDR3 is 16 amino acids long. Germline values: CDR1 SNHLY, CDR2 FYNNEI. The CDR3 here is CASSVGDSVRDSPLHF. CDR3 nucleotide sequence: TGTGCCAGCAGTGTTGGGGACTCCGTGCGGGATTCACCCCTCCACTTT.

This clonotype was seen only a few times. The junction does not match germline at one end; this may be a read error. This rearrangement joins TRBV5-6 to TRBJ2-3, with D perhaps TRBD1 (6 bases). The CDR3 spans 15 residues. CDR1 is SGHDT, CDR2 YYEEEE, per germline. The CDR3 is CVSSPGTISTDTQYF. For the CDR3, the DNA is TGTGTCAGCAGCCCCGGGACAATTAGCACAGATACGCAGTATTTT.

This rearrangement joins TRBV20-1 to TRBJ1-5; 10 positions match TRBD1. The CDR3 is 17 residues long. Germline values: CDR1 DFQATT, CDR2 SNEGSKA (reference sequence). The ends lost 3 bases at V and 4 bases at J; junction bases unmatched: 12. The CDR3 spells CSASLSSWTGGNQPQHF. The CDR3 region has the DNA TGCAGTGCTAGCCTCTCTTCGTGGACAGGGGGGAATCAGCCCCAGCATTTT.

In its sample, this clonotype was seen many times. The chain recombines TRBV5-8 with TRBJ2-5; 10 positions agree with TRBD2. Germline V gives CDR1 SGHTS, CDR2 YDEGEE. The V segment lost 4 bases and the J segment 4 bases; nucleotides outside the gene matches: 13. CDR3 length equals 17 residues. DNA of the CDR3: TGTGCCAGCAGCCCCTCTGGGGTAGCGGGGGGTGGAGAGACCCAGTACTTC. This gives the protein CASSPSGVAGGGETQYF.

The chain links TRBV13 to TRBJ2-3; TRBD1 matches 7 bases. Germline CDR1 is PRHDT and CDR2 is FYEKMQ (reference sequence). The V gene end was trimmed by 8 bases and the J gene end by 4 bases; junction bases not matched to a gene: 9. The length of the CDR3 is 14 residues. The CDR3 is CASGPGGPADTQYF. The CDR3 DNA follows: TGTGCCAGCGGGCCAGGGGGTCCTGCAGATACGCAGTATTTT.

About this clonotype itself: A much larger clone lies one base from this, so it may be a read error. DNA for the CDR3: TGTGCCAGCAGCAAAGGGGCTGGGAGCCACGACAATGAGCAGTACTTC. The encoded protein is CASSKGAGSHDNEQYF. The rearrangement uses TRBV21-1 and TRBJ2-4; the table's D call, TRBD2, has no DNA check behind it. TRBV21-1 is tagged as a pseudogene. The CDR3 runs to 16 residues.

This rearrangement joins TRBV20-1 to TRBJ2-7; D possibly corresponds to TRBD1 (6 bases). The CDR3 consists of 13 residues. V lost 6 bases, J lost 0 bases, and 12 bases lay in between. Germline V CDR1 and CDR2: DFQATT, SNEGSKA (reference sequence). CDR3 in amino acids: CSAKRGGSYEQYF. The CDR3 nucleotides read TGCAGTGCGAAGAGAGGGGGCTCCTACGAGCAGTACTTC.

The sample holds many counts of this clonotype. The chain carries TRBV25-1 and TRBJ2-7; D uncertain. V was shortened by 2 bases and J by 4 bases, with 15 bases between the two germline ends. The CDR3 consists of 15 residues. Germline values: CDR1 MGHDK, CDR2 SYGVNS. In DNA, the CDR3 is TGTGCCAGCAGTGAAGGCCCCCCTTTAGGGTACGAGCAGTACTTC. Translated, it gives CASSEGPPLGYEQYF.

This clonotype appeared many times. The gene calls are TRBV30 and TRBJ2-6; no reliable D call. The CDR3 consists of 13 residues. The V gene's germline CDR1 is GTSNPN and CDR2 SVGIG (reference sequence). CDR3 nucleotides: TGTGCTTGGTCCGACTCTGGGGCCAACGTCCTGACTTTC. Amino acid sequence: CAWSDSGANVLTF.

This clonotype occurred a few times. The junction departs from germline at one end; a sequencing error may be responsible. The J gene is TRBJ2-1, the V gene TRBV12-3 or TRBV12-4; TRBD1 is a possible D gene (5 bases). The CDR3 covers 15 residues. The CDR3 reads CAGSFWQGGTDEQFF. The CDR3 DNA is TGTGCCGGCAGTTTCTGGCAGGGTGGTACCGATGAGCAGTTCTTC.

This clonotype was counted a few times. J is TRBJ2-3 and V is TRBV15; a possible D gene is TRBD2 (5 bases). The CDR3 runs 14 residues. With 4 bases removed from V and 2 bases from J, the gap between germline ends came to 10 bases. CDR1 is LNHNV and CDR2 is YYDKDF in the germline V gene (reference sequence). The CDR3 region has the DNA TGTGCCACCAGCATTCCGGAGGCCACAGATACGCAGTATTTT. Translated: CATSIPEATDTQYF. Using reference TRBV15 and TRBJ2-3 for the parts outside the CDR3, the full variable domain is DAMVIQNPRYQVTQFGKPVTLSCSQTLNHNVMYWYQQKSSQAPKLLFHYYDKDFNNEADTPDNFQSRRPNTSFCFLDIRSPGLGDTAMYLCATSIPEATDTQYFGPGTRLTVL.

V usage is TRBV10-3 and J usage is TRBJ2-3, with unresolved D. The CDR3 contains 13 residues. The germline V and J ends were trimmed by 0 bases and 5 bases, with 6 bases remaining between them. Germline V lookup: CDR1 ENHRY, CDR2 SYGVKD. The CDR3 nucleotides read TGTGCCATCAGTGAGTCCGAGAGAGATACGCAGTATTTT. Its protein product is CAISESERDTQYF.

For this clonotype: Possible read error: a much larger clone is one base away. CDR3 coding DNA: TGTGCCAGCAGCTTGCGTCATGGGGCCAACGTCCGGACTTTC. This sequence encodes CASSLRHGANVRTF. V gene TRBV5-6 combines with J gene TRBJ2-6, with a tentative D call TRBD1 (5 bases). Germline V gives CDR1 SGHDT, CDR2 YYEEEE. The CDR3 runs 14 residues.

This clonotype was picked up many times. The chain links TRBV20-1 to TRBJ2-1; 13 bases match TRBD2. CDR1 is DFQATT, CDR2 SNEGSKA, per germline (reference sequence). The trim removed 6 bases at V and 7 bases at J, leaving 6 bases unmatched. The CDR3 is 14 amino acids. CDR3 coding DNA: TGCAGTGCGAGGACTAGCGGGGGCCTAAATGAGCAGTTCTTC. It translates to CSARTSGGLNEQFF.

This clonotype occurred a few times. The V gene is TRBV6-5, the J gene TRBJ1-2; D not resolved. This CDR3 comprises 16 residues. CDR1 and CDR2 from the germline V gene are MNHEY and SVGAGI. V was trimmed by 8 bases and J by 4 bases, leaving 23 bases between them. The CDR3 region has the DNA TGTGCCAGCCTGGGGTCTGGCGGAAATCCCCCCTATGGCTACACCTTC. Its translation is CASLGSGGNPPYGYTF.

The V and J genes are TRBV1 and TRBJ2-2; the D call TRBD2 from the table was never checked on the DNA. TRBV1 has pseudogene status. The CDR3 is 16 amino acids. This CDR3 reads CTSSQDITEVAGELFF. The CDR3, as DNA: TGCACCAGCAGCCAGGATATCACGGAGGTCGCCGGGGAGCTGTTTTTT.

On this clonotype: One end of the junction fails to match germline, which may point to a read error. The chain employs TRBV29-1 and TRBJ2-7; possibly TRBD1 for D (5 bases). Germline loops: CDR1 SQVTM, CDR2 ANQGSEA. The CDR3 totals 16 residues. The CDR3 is CSVEEGFKGNSYEQYF. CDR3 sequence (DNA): TGCAGCGTAGAAGAAGGGTTTAAGGGGAATTCCTACGAGCAGTACTTC.

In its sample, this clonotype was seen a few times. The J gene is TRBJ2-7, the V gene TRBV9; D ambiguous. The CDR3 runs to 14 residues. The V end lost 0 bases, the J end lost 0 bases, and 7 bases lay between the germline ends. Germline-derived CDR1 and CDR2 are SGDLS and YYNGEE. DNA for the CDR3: TGTGCCAGCAGCGTAGAATCGTCCTCCTACGAGCAGTACTTC. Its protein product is CASSVESSSYEQYF.

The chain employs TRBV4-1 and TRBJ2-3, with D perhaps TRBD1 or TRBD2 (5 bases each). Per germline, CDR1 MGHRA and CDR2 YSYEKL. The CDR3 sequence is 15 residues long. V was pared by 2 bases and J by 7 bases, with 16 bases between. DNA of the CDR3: TGCGCCAGCAGCCAAACGGACGGGACGGAACATACGCAGTATTTT. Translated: CASSQTDGTEHTQYF.

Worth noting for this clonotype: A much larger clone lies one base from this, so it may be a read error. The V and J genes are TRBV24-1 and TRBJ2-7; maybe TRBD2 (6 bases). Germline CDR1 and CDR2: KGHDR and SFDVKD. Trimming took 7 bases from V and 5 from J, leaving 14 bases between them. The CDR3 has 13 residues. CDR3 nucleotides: TGTGCCACCAGGGAGGGTGGGGACGACGAGCAGTACTTC. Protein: CATREGGDDEQYF.

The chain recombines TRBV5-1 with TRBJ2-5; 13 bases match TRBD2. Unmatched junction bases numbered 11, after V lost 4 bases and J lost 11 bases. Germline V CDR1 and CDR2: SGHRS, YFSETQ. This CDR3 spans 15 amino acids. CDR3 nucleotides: TGCGCCAGCAGCCTTACTAGCGGGGGGGGTAATGAGCAGTACTTC. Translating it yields CASSLTSGGGNEQYF.

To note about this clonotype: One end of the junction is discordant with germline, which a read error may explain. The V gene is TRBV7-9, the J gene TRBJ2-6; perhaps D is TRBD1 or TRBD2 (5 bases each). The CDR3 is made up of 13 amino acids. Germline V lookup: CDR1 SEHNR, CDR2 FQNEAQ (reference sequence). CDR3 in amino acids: CASSLGTANVPTF. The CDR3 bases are TGTGCCAGCAGCCTAGGGACCGCCAACGTCCCGACTTTC.

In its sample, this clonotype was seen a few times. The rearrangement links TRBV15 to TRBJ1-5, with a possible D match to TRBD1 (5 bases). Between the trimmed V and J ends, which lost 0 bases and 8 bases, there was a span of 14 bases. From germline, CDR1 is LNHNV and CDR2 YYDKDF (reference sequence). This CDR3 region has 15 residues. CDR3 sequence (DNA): TGTGCCACCAGCAGAGAGGTGGGGGTAAGTGAGCCCCAGCATTTT. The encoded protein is CATSREVGVSEPQHF.

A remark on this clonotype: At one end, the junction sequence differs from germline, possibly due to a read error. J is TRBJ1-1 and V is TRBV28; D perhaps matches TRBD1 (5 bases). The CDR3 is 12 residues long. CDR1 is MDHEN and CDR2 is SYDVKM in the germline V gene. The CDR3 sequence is CATRGSGTEVFF. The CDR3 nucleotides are TGTGCCACCCGGGGCTCGGGCACTGAAGTTTTCTTT.

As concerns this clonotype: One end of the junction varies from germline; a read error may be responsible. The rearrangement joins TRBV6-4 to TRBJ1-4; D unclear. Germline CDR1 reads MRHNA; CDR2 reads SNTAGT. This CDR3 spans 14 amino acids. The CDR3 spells CASSDGSTNKKLFF. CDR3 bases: TGTGCCAGCAGTGACGGTTCTACTAATAAAAAACTGTTTTTT.

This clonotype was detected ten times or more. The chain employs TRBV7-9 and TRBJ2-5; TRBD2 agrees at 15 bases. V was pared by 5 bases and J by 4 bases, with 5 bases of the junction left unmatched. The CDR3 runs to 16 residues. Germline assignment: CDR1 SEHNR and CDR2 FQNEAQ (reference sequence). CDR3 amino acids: CASSPGLAGGLETQYF. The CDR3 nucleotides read TGTGCCAGCAGCCCCGGACTAGCGGGGGGGCTAGAGACCCAGTACTTC.

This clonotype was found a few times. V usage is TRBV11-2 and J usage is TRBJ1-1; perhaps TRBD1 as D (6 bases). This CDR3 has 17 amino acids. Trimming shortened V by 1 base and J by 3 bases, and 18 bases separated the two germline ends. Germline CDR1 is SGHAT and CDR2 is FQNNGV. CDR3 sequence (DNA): TGTGCCAGCAGCTTAGTTAGGGGAATTAACAGGGACACTGAAGCTTTCTTT. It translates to CASSLVRGINRDTEAFF. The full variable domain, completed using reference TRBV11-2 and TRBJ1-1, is EAGVAQSPRYKIIEKRQSVAFWCNPISGHATLYWYQQILGQGPKLLIQFQNNGVVDDSQLPKDRFSAERLKGVDSTLKIQPAKLEDSAVYLCASSLVRGINRDTEAFFGQGTRLTVV.

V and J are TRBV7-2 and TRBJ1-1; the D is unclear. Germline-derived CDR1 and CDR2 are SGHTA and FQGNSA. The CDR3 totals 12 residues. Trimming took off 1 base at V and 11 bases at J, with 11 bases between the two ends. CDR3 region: CASSLVEEKAFF. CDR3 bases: TGTGCCAGCAGCTTAGTAGAGGAAAAGGCTTTCTTT.

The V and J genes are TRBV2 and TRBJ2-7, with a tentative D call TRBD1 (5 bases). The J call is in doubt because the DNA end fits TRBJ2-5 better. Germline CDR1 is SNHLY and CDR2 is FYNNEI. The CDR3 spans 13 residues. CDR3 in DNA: TGTGCCAGCAGTGAAGTGGGGCTAGAGACCCAGTACTTC. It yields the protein CASSEVGLETQYF.